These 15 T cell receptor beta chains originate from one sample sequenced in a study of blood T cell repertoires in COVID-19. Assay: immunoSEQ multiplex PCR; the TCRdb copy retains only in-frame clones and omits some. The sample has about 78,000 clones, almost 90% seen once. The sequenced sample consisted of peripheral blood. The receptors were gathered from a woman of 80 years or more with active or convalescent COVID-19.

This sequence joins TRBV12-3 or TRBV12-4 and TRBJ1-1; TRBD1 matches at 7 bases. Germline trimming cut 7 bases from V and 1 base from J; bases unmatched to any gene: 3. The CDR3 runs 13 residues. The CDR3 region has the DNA TGTGCCAGCAACCGACAGGGGAACACTGAAGCTTTCTTT. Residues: CASNRQGNTEAFF.

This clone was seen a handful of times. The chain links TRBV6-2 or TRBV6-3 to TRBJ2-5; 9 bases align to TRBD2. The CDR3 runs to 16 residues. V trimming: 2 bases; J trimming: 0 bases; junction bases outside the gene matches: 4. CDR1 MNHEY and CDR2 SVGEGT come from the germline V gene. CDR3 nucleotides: TGTGCCAGCAGTTACACCGCTAGCGGGGACCAAGAGACCCAGTACTTC. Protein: CASSYTASGDQETQYF.

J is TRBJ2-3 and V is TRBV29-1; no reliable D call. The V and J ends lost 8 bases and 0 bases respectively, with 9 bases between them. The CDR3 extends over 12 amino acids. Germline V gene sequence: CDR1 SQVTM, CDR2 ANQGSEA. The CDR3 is CSFPTSTDTQYF. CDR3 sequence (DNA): TGCAGCTTCCCGACTAGCACAGATACGCAGTATTTT.

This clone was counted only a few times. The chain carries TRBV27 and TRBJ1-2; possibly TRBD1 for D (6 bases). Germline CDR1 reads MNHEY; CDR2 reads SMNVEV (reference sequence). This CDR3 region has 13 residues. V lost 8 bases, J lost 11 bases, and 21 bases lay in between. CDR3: CASRVNRDNLYTF. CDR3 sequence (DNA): TGTGCCAGCCGCGTGAACCGGGACAACCTTTACACCTTC.

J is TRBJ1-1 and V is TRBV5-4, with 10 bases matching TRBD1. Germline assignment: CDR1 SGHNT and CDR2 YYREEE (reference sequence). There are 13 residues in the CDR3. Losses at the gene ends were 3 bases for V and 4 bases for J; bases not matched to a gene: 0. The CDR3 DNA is TGTGCCAGCAGCTGGACAGGGGGCACTGAAGCTTTCTTT. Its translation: CASSWTGGTEAFF.

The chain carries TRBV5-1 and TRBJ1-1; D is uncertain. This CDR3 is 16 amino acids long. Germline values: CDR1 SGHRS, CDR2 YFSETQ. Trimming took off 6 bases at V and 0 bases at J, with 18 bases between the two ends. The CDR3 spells CASTFGRPMVNTEAFF. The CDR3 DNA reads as TGCGCCAGCACCTTCGGGAGACCTATGGTGAACACTGAAGCTTTCTTT.

For the CDR3, the DNA is TGTGCCACCAGCAGAGGAGCACAGAACTTCGAGTATGGCTACACCTTC. Residues: CATSRGAQNFEYGYTF. The chain employs TRBV15 and TRBJ1-2; no firm D call. V dropped 1 base and J dropped 5 bases, with 17 bases sitting between them. Germline assignment: CDR1 LNHNV and CDR2 YYDKDF (reference sequence). The CDR3 spans 16 residues. The variable domain in full, with the rest retrieved from reference TRBV15 and TRBJ1-2, is DAMVIQNPRYQVTQFGKPVTLSCSQTLNHNVMYWYQQKSSQAPKLLFHYYDKDFNNEADTPDNFQSRRPNTSFCFLDIRSPGLGDTAMYLCATSRGAQNFEYGYTFGSGTRLTVV.

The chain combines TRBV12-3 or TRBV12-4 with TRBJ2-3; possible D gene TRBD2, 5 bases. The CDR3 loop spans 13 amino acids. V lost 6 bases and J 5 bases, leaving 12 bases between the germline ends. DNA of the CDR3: TGTGCCAGCAGCACCGGCGGAGGAGATACGCAGTATTTT. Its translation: CASSTGGGDTQYF.

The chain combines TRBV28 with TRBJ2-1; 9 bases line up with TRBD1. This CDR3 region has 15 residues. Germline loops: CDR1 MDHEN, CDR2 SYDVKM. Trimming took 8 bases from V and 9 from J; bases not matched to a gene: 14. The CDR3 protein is CASSKPGQGRSEQFF. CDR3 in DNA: TGTGCCAGCTCAAAACCGGGACAGGGTAGGAGTGAGCAGTTCTTC.

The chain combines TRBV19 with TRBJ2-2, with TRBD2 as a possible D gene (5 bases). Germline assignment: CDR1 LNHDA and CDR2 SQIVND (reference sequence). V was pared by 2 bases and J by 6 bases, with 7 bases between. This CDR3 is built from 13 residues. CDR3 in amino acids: CASSIPGAGELFF. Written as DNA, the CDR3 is TGTGCCAGTAGTATACCCGGGGCCGGGGAGCTGTTTTTT.

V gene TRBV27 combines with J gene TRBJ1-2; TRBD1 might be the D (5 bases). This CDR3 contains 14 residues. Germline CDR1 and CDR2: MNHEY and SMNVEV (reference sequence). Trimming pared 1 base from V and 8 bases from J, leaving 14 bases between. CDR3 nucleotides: TGTGCCAGCAGTTTATGGGGCTCACGTGACGGCTACACCTTC. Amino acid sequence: CASSLWGSRDGYTF.

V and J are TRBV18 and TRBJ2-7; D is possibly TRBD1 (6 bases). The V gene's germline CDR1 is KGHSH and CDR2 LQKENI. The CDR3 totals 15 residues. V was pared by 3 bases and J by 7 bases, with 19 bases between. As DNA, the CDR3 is TGTGCCAGCTCACCCCTCGGGACAAGCGCTAATGAGCAGTACTTC. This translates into CASSPLGTSANEQYF.

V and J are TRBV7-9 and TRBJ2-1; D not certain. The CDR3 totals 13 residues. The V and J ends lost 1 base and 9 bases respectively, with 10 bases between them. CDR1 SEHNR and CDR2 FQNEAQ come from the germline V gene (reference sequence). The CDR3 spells CASSLGGSSEQFF. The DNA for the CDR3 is TGTGCCAGCAGCTTAGGCGGTAGCAGTGAGCAGTTCTTC.

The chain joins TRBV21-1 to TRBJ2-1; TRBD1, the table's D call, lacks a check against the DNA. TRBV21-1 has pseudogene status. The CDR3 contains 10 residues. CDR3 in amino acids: CASSFPPGFF. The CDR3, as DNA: TGTGCCAGCAGCTTCCCCCCAGGGTTCTTC.

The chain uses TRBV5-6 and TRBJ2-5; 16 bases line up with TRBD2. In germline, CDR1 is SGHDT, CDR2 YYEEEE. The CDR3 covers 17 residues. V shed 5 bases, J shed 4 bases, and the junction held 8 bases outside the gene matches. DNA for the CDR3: TGTGCCAGCAGGGCGGGACTAGCGGGAGGGCCCGTAGAGACCCAGTACTTC. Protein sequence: CASRAGLAGGPVETQYF.